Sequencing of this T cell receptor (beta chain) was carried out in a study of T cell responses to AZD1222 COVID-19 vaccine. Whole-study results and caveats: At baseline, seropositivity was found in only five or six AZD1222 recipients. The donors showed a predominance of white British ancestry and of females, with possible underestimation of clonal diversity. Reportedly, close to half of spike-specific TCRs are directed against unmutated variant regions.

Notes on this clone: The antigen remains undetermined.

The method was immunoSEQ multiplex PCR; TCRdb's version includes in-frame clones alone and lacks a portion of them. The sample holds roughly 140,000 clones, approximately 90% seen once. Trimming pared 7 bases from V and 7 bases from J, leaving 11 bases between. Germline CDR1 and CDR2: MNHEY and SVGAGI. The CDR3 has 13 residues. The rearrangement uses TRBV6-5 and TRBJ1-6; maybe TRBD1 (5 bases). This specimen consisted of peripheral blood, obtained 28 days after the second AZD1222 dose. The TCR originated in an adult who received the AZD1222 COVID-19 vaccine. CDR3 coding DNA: TGTGCCAGCAAACCAGGGCTGAATTCACCCCTCCACTTT. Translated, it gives CASKPGLNSPLHF.